This T cell receptor beta chain was obtained from a study of T cell responses to AZD1222 COVID-19 vaccine. Findings and caveats of the study: Only a handful of AZD1222 recipients tested seropositive at baseline.

A word on this clone: Its antigen is undetermined.

The CDR3 has 14 residues. Germline V CDR1 and CDR2: MNHEY, SVGEGT. Trimming left V 2 bases short and J 2 bases short, with 7 bases between. Second doses at about 4 or about 12 weeks were pooled. This table comes from immunoSEQ multiplex PCR, and its TCRdb copy is limited to in-frame clones, with some not included. Among fewer than 200,000 clones listed, 88% were seen once. The receptor's source is an adult who received the AZD1222 COVID-19 vaccine. The sequencing used peripheral blood, collected 28 days after the second AZD1222 dose. J is TRBJ1-5 and V is TRBV6-2 or TRBV6-3; D is undetermined. The CDR3 DNA reads as TGTGCCAGCAGTTACAACGCGGGCAATCAGCCCCAGCATTTT. Translation gives CASSYNAGNQPQHF.